This T cell receptor beta chain was sequenced for a study of blood T cell repertoires in COVID-19. Study processing details: Reference gene primer amplification in the assay estimated nucleated cell counts. Here immunoSEQ multiplex PCR was the method, and the copy in TCRdb shows in-frame clones only, minus some. D and trimming were read from the DNA, whereas the V and J calls and clone size are those reported in that table. The data contain around 150,000 clones, approximately 84% of them singletons. The CDR3 consists of 16 residues. Trimming left V 2 bases short and J 0 bases short, with 8 bases between. Germline CDR1 LGHDT, CDR2 YNNKEL (reference sequence).

The chain joins TRBV3-1 (or the pseudogene TRBV3-2) to TRBJ2-6; TRBD1 is a possible D gene (6 bases). What was sequenced was peripheral blood. The sequence derives from a human donor in a cohort sampled during active COVID-19. CDR3 DNA sequence: TGTGCCAGCAGCCAAATAGGGGGCTCTGGGGCCAACGTCCTGACTTTC. Translating gives CASSQIGGSGANVLTF.